This TCR beta chain was sequenced in a study of T cells expressing NK-cell markers. Study-wide context: Each TCR beta repertoire originated in sorted T cells that were CD3+CD56+NKG2C+, CD3+CD56+NKG2C- or CD3+CD56-NKG2C+.

The germline V gene has CDR1 SNHLY and CDR2 FYNNEI. This CDR3 region has 14 residues. TCRdb reworked the 5' RACE reads into one entry per CDR3 protein, no DNA. The ten top clones account for about 60%, within a sample of tens of thousands of distinct CDR3 sequences. This clonotype was sampled from a woman between 18 and 70 years old in good health. Material for sequencing was blood T cells: a sorted CD56 or NKG2C T cell subset, CD4+ or CD8+ T cells, or bulk PBMC T cells (not recorded which). This chain joins TRBV2 and TRBJ1-1; TCRdb proposes TRBD1, but this gene call is untestable without DNA. The CDR3 region is CASPQGRVNTEAFF.